This record looks at one TCR beta chain sequence and its context. Its antigen is currently not known. Base quality data are lacking; no much larger clone is found one base away. The record originates from a study of cytomegalovirus exposure and HLA in healthy donors (dated by TCRdb to about 2017). Study-level background: An earlier analysis of some 600 of the donors reported 276 Gb of sequence data and around 120 million unique TCR beta sequences obtained from about 179 million T cells. In the later analysis, no new phenotypic data were used to find candidate immune exposures; instead, reliance was placed on TCR beta sequences and their occurrence across donors. A later analysis re-analyzed previously published TCR beta repertoires from 600 to 850 donors and added high-resolution HLA genotyping to study TCR occurrence patterns. Typing coverage varied by locus: 629-630 donors for A, B, C, DRB1 and DQB1; about 520 for DQA1; more than 600 for DPA1; some 470 for DPB1. High-throughput TCR immunosequencing, statistical association of individual TCRs with disease status, and machine learning were combined to predict cytomegalovirus infection status. In addition to the first cohort of 666 subjects, a separate validation cohort of approximately 120 different subjects was used. Every discovery cohort repertoire had been produced on one sequencing platform. The study aimed to test whether signatures of past pathogen exposure could be identified by cataloging public T cell receptors. An earlier analysis of 587 of the donors used high-throughput TCR beta sequencing to judge whether each TCR beta V gene segment behaved as functional or pseudogenic. Around 330 gigabases of sequencing data and around 80 million unique TCR sequences made up an early release that covered several hundred HLA-typed donors. The study profiled the T cell repertoires of more than 500 subjects by immunosequencing and related them to cytomegalovirus serostatus. Roughly 5 DR-DQ haplotypes were handled as single units for association and clustering, since linkage in the cohort was strong. Genome-wide SNP genotypes for about three fifths of the roughly 700 donors were used in a later genetic analysis, which treated that subset as a discovery cohort. Alongside the repertoire data, information on donor age, sex, ethnicity and CMV serostatus was compiled. Class I and class II HLA loci were covered by the typing at four-digit resolution. Of the roughly 400 genotyped donors, approximately 82% fell in the genetic ancestry cluster associated with self-reported Caucasian donors. Among around 400 genotyped donors of the cohort, an average of approximately 240,000 unique TCR beta nucleotide sequences was sequenced per donor, of which roughly 17% were non-productive. The research as a whole found: Specific HLA alleles were associated with more than 15,000 TCR beta sequences at a false discovery rate of 0.05 in a later analysis. In an earlier analysis of a few hundred of the donors, most TCR beta V segments were observed in productive rearrangements about 90% or about 30% of the time, broadly matching IMGT annotations. Correlated functional status among segregating V segments might reflect linkage disequilibrium, but an unknown experimental factor could not be ruled out. For the cohort, immune exposure information was limited to CMV serostatus. Compared with the roughly 670-donor mean, donors in an Asian-associated ancestry cluster had fewer N-insertions in productive TCRs, according to a later genetic analysis. A further reported finding was that TCR beta sequences accurately predicted the HLA-A and HLA-B alleles for most subjects in the first cohort. Sequencing depth was assumed to be roughly uniform across donors in the presence/absence analyses, though that assumption may not hold. The study listed 150 to 200 TCR beta chains as associated with cytomegalovirus. The authors suggested that the approach could potentially be extended to other disease states and immunological phenotypes. A later analysis reported that several top co-occurrence clusters appeared linked to parvovirus B19, influenza, CMV and Epstein-Barr virus. A later analysis found that HLA-associated TCR beta chains were more clonally expanded and had lower generation probabilities than equally common non-associated chains. Because counts were too low, approximately 18 rarely observed V segments, including chromosome 9 orphons, were excluded from the earlier analysis of around 640 of the donors. Cytomegalovirus status was reported to be diagnosed by the classifier with high specificity and sensitivity in both the original and validation cohorts. Most CMV-associated TCR beta chains appeared to be HLA-restricted in a later analysis, and the HLA associations seemed to be driven largely by CMV exposure. This cohort had only TCR beta chains sequenced, and the lack of alpha or paired-chain data limited which features could be detected. Most TCR sequences were observed very rarely across donors, whereas some public TCRs were present in many individuals. When HLA alleles, especially DR and DQ, strongly co-occurred, attributing TCR associations to individual alleles was difficult. In a later analysis, TCR association rates were found to vary across HLA loci, with the most associated TCRs seen for DRB1 alleles and the fewest for HLA-C alleles. A cluster of highly shared sequence variants was judged likely to be a technical artifact of the sequencing pipeline. The 87-base-pair reads could not distinguish some IMGT-functional V segments, including TRBV6-2 and TRBV6-3, so those segments were excluded. HLA typing was unavailable for some donors at each locus, so association tests used only the typed subset. A few of the identified cytomegalovirus-associated TCR beta chains were confirmed in vitro to be specific for cytomegalovirus antigens. An association between a missense DCLRE1C variant and V-gene and J-gene trimming of TCR beta chains was found in a later genetic analysis and replicated in an independent cohort.

The CDR3 covers 18 residues, taking in both the cysteine and the phenylalanine. Here the CDR3 DNA is all that survives: 54 bases in frame from base 1. The CDR1 and CDR2 encoded by the germline V gene are ENHRY and SYGVKD. At the junction V is shortened by 3 bases and J by 3 bases; bases outside the gene matches: 10. The cohort comprised 710 or so healthy bone marrow donors. At the time of sampling, every cohort member was nominally healthy, though immune exposures that went unrecorded were likely present. The donor tested CMV seronegative, placing the donor among the 300 to 400 seronegative members of the cohort. Each donor provided a peripheral blood sample, and peripheral blood mononuclear cells were used for TCR beta sequencing. Genomic DNA extraction from the blood cell samples was performed with the Qiagen DNeasy Blood Extraction Kit. The method behind the library was the immunoSEQ multiplex PCR assay. A mixture of 60 forward primers for TCR Vbeta segments and 13 reverse primers for TCR Jbeta segments was used in the multiplex PCR. The CDR3 region of rearranged TCR beta genes was amplified from genomic DNA with a multiplex PCR assay. On the Illumina HiSeq System, the amplified TCR beta libraries were sequenced as 87-base-pair reads. As for how the authors treated the data: A later analysis counted about 80 million unique TCR beta chains across the 690 or so repertoires, and 10 million to 11 million of these chains were shared by at least two donors. Raw reads were error-corrected and collapsed into unique sequences with a nearest-neighbor algorithm that merged closely related sequences to remove PCR and sequencing errors. V, D and J gene segments were assigned by aligning CDR3 sequences to IMGT reference sequences. For a sequence to be retained, a match of at least six nucleotides was required to both a V gene segment and a J gene segment. A rearrangement was called productive if the CDR3 had no stop codons and remained in frame with V and J, and every other rearrangement was called non-productive. CDR3 was defined by IMGT convention, running from the second conserved V-encoded cysteine to the conserved J-encoded phenylalanine. Sequences without an unambiguous match to a single V gene segment were excluded from the earlier analysis of a few hundred of the donors. An earlier analysis of fewer than 750 of the donors called V segments functional above 56.7% productive rearrangements and segregating when the between-donor standard deviation exceeded 5%. A statistical classification framework was built to diagnose cytomegalovirus status from the catalog of TCR beta chain sequences. In a later analysis, TCR nucleotide sequences were compared against IMGT/GENE-DB human TR gene sequences so that V and J genes could be assigned. The TCRdist pipeline was used in a later analysis to assign CDR3 sequences and most-parsimonious VDJ recombination scenarios. In a later analysis, each TCR beta chain was defined by its CDR3 amino acid sequence together with its V-gene family, and reads without a unique V-gene family were excluded. As a way to deal with suspected cross-contamination and a sequencing artifact, a later analysis dropped 450 to 700 nucleotide sequences that were highly shared and had low generation probability. In a later analysis, a clonal expansion index was calculated for each public chain from normalized within-repertoire ranks of inferred template counts. A later analysis computed generation probabilities with a VDJ recombination model fitted to out-of-frame rearrangements, and checked the results against IGoR. In a later analysis, TCR-TCR, TCR-HLA and TCR-CMV co-occurrence was scored with hypergeometric tests, and a repertoire-size bias correction was applied to TCR pairs. To estimate false discovery rates, a later analysis permuted the HLA or CMV assignments 20 times. A later analysis grouped co-occurring TCRs with DBSCAN, adding TCRdist sequence similarity when clustering within HLA-allele-positive subsets. Repertoires with fewer than 30,000 or more than 120,000 public chains, plus five repertoires with anomalous nucleotide sharing, were excluded from co-occurrence clustering. As stored in TCRdb, this immuneACCESS dataset retains in-frame rearrangements with V and J assigned. A fraction of the clones does not appear; measured against another copy, unresolved V genes explain less than half of the discrepancy, and the remainder lacks a known reason. V, J and clone size reflect that table, while D and trimming were determined from the DNA. The sample includes around 150,000 clones, with approximately 76% observed a single time. Of the sample, roughly 1.9% falls within the top ten clones.

The chain employs TRBV10-3 and TRBJ2-7, with TRBD2 identical over 14 junction bases. Input material: PBMCs. The TCR comes from a female donor in good health and CMV-seronegative. In nucleotide form, the sequence is TGTGCCATCAGTGAAAATCAAGGACTAGCGGGGGGCTTCTACGAGCAGTACTTC. Its product reads: CAISENQGLAGGFYEQYF.